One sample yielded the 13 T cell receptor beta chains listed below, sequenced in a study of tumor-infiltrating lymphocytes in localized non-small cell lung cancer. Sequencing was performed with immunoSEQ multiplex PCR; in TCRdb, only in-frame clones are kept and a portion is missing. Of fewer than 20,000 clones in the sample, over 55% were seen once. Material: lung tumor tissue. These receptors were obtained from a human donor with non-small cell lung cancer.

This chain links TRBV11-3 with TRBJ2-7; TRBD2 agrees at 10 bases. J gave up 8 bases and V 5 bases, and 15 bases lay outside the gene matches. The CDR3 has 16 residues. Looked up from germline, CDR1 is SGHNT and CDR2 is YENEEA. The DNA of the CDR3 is TGTGCCAGCAGCCCAAGCCCCGGACTAGCGGAGATCAAGCAGTACTTC. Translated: CASSPSPGLAEIKQYF.

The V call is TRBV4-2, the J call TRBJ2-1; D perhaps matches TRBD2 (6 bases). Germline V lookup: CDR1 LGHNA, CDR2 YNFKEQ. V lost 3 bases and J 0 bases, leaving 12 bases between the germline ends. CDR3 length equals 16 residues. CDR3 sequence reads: CASSHPGTPSYNEQFF. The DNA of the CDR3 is TGTGCCAGCAGCCATCCCGGGACTCCCTCCTACAATGAGCAGTTCTTC.

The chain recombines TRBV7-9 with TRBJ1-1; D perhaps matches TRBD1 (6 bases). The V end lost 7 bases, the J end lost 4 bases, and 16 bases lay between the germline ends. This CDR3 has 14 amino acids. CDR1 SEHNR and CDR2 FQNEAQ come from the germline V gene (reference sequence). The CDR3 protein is CASTQGTAGTEAFF. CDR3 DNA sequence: TGTGCCAGCACGCAGGGGACGGCGGGCACTGAAGCTTTCTTT.

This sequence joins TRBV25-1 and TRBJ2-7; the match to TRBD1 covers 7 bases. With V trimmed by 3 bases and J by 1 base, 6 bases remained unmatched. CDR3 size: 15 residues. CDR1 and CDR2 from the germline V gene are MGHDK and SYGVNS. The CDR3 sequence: CASSDRTGISYEQYF. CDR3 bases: TGTGCCAGCAGTGACAGGACAGGAATTTCCTACGAGCAGTACTTC.

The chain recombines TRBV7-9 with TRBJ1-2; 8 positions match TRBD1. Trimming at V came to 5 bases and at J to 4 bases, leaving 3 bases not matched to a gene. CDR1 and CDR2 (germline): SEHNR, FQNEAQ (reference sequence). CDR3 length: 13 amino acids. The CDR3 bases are TGTGCCAGCAGCGGACAGGGCGCCTATGGCTACACCTTC. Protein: CASSGQGAYGYTF.

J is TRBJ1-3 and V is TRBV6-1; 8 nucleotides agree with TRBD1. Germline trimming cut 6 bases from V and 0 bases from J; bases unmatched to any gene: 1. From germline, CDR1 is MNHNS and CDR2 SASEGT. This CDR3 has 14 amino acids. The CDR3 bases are TGTGCCAGCAGGACAGGGGACTCTGGAAACACCATATATTTT. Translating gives CASRTGDSGNTIYF.

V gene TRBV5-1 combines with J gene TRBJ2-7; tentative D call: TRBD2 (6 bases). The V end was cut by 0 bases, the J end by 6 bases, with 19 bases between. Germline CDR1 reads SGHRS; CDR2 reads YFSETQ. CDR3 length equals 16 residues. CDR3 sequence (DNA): TGCGCCAGCAGCTTGGCTCCAGCGGGCGGCCAAGTCGAGCAGTACTTC. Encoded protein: CASSLAPAGGQVEQYF.

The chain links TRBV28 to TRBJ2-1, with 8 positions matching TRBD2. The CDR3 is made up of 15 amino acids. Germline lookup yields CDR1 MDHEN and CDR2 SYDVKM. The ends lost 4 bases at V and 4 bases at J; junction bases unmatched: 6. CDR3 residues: CASSSGTSRYNEQFF. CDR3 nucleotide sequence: TGTGCCAGCAGTTCCGGGACTAGTAGGTACAATGAGCAGTTCTTC.

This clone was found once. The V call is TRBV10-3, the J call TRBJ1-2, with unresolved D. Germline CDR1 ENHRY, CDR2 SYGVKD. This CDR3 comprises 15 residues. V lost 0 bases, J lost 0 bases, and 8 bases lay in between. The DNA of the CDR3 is TGTGCCATCAGTGAGTCCCCGGAGGCTAACTATGGCTACACCTTC. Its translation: CAISESPEANYGYTF.

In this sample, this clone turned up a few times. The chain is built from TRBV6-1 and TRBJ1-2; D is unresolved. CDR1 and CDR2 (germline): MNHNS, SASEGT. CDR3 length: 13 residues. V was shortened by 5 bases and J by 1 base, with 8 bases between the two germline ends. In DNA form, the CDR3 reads TGTGCCAGCAGTCTACGGAATAACTATGGCTACACCTTC. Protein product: CASSLRNNYGYTF.

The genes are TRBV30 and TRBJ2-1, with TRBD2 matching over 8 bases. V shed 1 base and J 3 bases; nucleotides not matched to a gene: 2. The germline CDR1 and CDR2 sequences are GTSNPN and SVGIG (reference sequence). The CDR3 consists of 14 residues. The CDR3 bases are TGTGCCTGGAGTGAGCTAGCGGGCTACAATGAGCAGTTCTTC. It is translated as CAWSELAGYNEQFF.

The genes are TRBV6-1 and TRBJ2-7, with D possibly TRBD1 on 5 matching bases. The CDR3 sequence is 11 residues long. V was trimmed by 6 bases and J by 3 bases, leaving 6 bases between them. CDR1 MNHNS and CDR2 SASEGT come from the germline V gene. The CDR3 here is CASRGHYEQYF. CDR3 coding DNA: TGTGCCAGCAGGGGGCACTACGAGCAGTACTTC.

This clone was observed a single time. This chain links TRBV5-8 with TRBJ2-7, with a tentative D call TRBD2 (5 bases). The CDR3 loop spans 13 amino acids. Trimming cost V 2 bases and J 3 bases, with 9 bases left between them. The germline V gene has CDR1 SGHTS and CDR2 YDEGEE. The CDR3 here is CASSLIGVYEQYF. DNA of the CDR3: TGTGCCAGCAGCTTAATCGGGGTCTACGAGCAGTACTTC. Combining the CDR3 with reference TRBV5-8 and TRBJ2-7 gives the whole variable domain EAGVTQSPTHLIKTRGQQATLRCSPISGHTSVYWYQQALGLGLQFLLWYDEGEERNRGNFPPRFSGRQFPNYSSELNVNALELEDSALYLCASSLIGVYEQYFGPGTRLTVT.